This is a list of T cell receptor beta chains from one sample in a study of PD-1 blockade in mismatch repair-deficient tumors. The data were produced by immunoSEQ multiplex PCR, yet TCRdb's version contains in-frame clones alone and is incomplete. The table shows tens of thousands of clones, with around 80% occurring only once. Here the sequenced sample was peripheral blood, taken 4 weeks after starting pembrolizumab. The receptors derive from an adult with mismatch repair-deficient cancer. The CDR3 runs from the conserved cysteine through the conserved F or W. D genes are given only for firm matches. A clone size is listed for some rows: how often the clone was seen (once, few, many), or a class if it is expanded.

J gene | D gene | clone size | V gene | CDR3 protein | CDR3 DNA
TRBJ2-3 | TRBD2 | once | TRBV7-9 | CASSLTSGRVTDTQYF | TGTGCCAGCAGCTTAACTAGCGGGAGGGTAACAGATACGCAGTATTTT
TRBJ2-2 | TRBD2 | NA | TRBV19 | CASTKRETNTGELFF | TGTGCCAGTACAAAGCGGGAGACTAACACCGGGGAGCTGTTTTTT
TRBJ2-1 | NA | NA | TRBV10-3 | CAISEVNEQFF | TGTGCCATCTCCGAAGTGAATGAGCAGTTCTTC
TRBJ1-1 | NA | NA | TRBV6-5 | CASSYGTSPRDTEAFF | TGTGCCAGCAGTTACGGGACCTCCCCCAGGGACACTGAAGCTTTCTTT
TRBJ2-2 | NA | few | TRBV11-3 | CASSHKRSTGELFF | TGTGCCAGCAGCCATAAACGGAGCACCGGGGAGCTGTTTTTT
TRBJ2-1 | NA | NA | TRBV6-5 | CASSYSGQGYEQFF | TGTGCCAGCAGTTATTCCGGGCAGGGGTATGAGCAGTTCTTC
TRBJ2-2 | NA | NA | TRBV11-2 | CASSPGPSGQNTGELFF | TGTGCCAGCAGCCCCGGCCCCAGCGGACAGAACACCGGGGAGCTGTTTTTT
TRBJ2-1 | TRBD2 | NA | TRBV5-1 | CASSAGLNINEQFF | TGCGCCAGCAGCGCGGGACTAAATATAAATGAGCAGTTCTTC
TRBJ2-6 | TRBD2 | NA | TRBV18 | CASSLGLANSGANVLTF | TGTGCCAGCTCACTCGGACTAGCGAACTCTGGGGCCAACGTCCTGACTTTC
TRBJ2-3 | NA | NA | TRBV2 | CASSPLSPDTQYF | TGTGCCAGCAGTCCCCTCAGCCCAGATACGCAGTATTTT
TRBJ1-5 | NA | few | TRBV2 | CASNLGGQPQHF | TGTGCCAGCAACCTCGGGGGACAGCCCCAGCATTTT
TRBJ1-4 | NA | NA | TRBV2 | CASSESGRREKLFF | TGTGCCAGCAGTGAATCAGGGAGAAGGGAAAAACTGTTTTTT
TRBJ2-1 | NA | NA | TRBV19 | CASSIREWERNEQFF | TGTGCCAGTAGTATACGGGAGTGGGAGAGGAATGAGCAGTTCTTC
TRBJ2-4 | NA | NA | TRBV5-1 | CASSLAGENIQYF | TGCGCCAGCAGCTTGGCAGGGGAAAACATTCAGTACTTC
TRBJ1-1 | NA | NA | TRBV30 | CAWRAGSGTEAFF | TGTGCCTGGAGAGCCGGGTCGGGCACTGAAGCTTTCTTT
TRBJ1-5 | TRBD1 | few | TRBV2 | CASSEGQGFQPQHF | TGTGCCAGCAGTGAGGGACAGGGATTTCAGCCCCAGCATTTT
TRBJ2-7 | TRBD2 | NA | TRBV6-6 | CASIPGRGASYEQYF | TGTGCCAGCATCCCCGGGCGGGGGGCGTCGTACGAGCAGTACTTC
TRBJ2-1 | TRBD1 | NA | TRBV29-1 | CSVGTVYNEQFF | TGCAGCGTCGGGACAGTATACAATGAGCAGTTCTTC
TRBJ1-4 | NA | NA | TRBV15 | CATSMVDGLNEKLFF | TGTGCCACCAGCATGGTGGACGGTCTTAATGAAAAACTGTTTTTT
TRBJ2-1 | NA | NA | TRBV7-6 | CASSHQREQFF | TGTGCCAGCAGCCATCAACGCGAGCAGTTCTTC
TRBJ2-2 | NA | few | TRBV27 | CASSSVAGELFF | TGTGCCAGCAGTTCTGTGGCCGGGGAGCTGTTTTTT
TRBJ2-7 | TRBD2 | NA | TRBV11-1 | CASSPGTRRYEQYF | TGTGCCAGCAGCCCCGGGACTAGGAGGTACGAGCAGTACTTC
TRBJ1-4 | NA | NA | TRBV21-1 | CASSKVWQDETTNEKLFF | TGTGCCAGCAGCAAAGTTTGGCAGGATGAGACAACTAATGAAAAACTGTTTTTT
TRBJ1-3 | NA | few | TRBV19 | CASSTDGNTIYF | TGTGCCAGTAGTACAGATGGAAACACCATATATTTT
TRBJ1-1 | TRBD1 | NA | TRBV7-9 | CASSLGITGGALGTEAFF | TGTGCCAGCAGCTTAGGGATAACAGGGGGCGCGTTGGGCACTGAAGCTTTCTTT
TRBJ2-7 | NA | NA | TRBV7-8 | CASSLDSGPNYEQYF | TGTGCCAGCAGCTTAGACAGCGGCCCAAACTACGAGCAGTACTTC
TRBJ2-5 | TRBD2 | NA | TRBV18 | CASSPPTSRETQYF | TGTGCCAGCTCACCACCGACTAGCCGAGAGACCCAGTACTTC
TRBJ2-7 | TRBD2 | NA | TRBV11-2 | CASSGRTSAHSSYEQYF | TGTGCCAGCAGCGGGCGGACTAGCGCCCACAGCTCCTACGAGCAGTACTTC
TRBJ2-3 | NA | NA | TRBV9 | CASSVGPSTDTQYF | TGTGCCAGCAGCGTAGGGCCTAGCACAGATACGCAGTATTTT
TRBJ1-2 | TRBD1 | NA | TRBV12-5 | CASGLVRDRGPFLYGYTF | TGTGCTAGTGGTTTGGTAAGGGACAGGGGGCCCTTTTTGTATGGCTACACCTTC
TRBJ1-1 | NA | NA | TRBV10-2 | CASRGEGTEAFF | TGCGCCAGCAGGGGGGAAGGCACTGAAGCTTTCTTT
TRBJ2-1 | NA | NA | TRBV7-2 | CASSPPPGYNEQFF | TGTGCCAGCAGTCCCCCTCCCGGATACAATGAGCAGTTCTTC
TRBJ2-1 | NA | NA | TRBV30 | CAWSPGLANEQFF | TGTGCCTGGAGTCCTGGACTTGCCAATGAGCAGTTCTTC
TRBJ2-7 | TRBD1 | NA | TRBV5-6 | CASSWTGSTYEQYF | TGTGCCAGCAGCTGGACAGGGAGTACCTACGAGCAGTACTTC
TRBJ1-5 | NA | NA | TRBV28 | CASTRLGPSNQPQHF | TGTGCCAGCACCCGACTGGGACCGTCTAATCAGCCCCAGCATTTT
TRBJ2-1 | NA | NA | TRBV14 | CASSRTVLANSYNEQFF | TGTGCCAGCAGCCGAACCGTCCTAGCGAACTCCTACAATGAGCAGTTCTTC
TRBJ2-7 | TRBD1 | NA | TRBV11-2 | CASIPGQGAYEQYF | TGTGCCAGCATACCGGGACAGGGAGCCTACGAGCAGTACTTC
TRBJ1-1 | TRBD1 | NA | TRBV6-6 | CASSSQGPSSTEAFF | TGTGCCAGCAGTTCACAGGGGCCGAGTAGCACTGAAGCTTTCTTT
TRBJ2-1 | TRBD1 | NA | TRBV2 | CASRDRGGSYNEQFF | TGTGCCAGCAGAGACAGGGGGGGTTCCTACAATGAGCAGTTCTTC
TRBJ2-3 | NA | few | TRBV4-3 | CASSAGDTPDTQYF | TGCGCCAGCAGCGCAGGGGACACCCCAGATACGCAGTATTTT
TRBJ2-1 | TRBD2 | NA | TRBV19 | CASSPHKREEQFF | TGTGCCAGTAGTCCCCACAAGCGGGAAGAGCAGTTCTTC
TRBJ2-1 | TRBD2 | NA | TRBV19 | CATTEREVYNEQFF | TGTGCCACCACCGAGCGGGAGGTCTACAATGAGCAGTTCTTC
TRBJ1-4 | NA | NA | TRBV11-2 | CASSFMAPNEKLFF | TGTGCCAGCAGCTTTATGGCTCCTAATGAAAAACTGTTTTTT